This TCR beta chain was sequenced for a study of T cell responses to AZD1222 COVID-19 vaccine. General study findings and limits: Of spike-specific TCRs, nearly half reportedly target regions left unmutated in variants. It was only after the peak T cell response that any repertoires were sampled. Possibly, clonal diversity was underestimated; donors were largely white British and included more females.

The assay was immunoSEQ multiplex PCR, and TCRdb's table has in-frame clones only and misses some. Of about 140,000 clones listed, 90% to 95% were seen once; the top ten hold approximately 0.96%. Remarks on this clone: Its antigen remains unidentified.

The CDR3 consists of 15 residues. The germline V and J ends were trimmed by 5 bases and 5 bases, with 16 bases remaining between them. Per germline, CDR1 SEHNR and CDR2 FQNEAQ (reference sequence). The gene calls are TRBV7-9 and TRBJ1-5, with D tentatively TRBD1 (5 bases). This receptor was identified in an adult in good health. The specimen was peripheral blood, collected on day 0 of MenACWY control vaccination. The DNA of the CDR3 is TGTGCCAGCAGCGACTCCCGGGACGGCTATCAGCCCCAGCATTTT. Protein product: CASSDSRDGYQPQHF. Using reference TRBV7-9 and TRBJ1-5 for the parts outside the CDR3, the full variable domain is DTGVSQNPRHKITKRGQNVTFRCDPISEHNRLYWYRQTLGQGPEFLTYFQNEAQLEKSRLLSDRFSAERPKGSFSTLEIQRTEQGDSAMYLCASSDSRDGYQPQHFGDGTRLSIL.